These T cell receptor beta chains were read from a single sample in a study of regulatory T cells in long-lasting Graves disease. A single record per CDR3 protein comes from TCRdb applying MiXCR to the multiplex PCR reads. The data contain a few hundred thousand distinct CDR3 sequences, roughly 24% of them singletons. Material: peripheral blood mononuclear cells (PBMCs), obtained when the disease was refractory, from a patient treated with antithyroid drugs. The receptor source for this set is a woman aged 40 to 50 with Graves disease. CDR3s include the opening cysteine and the closing phenylalanine or tryptophan. D genes are given only for firm matches. Clone size is not always given. Where it is, it says once, few, many or a class for expanded clones.

>few|TRBD1|TRBJ2-4|TRBV19
TGTGCCAGTAGCAGAGGGACAGGGGGTTTAGCCAAAAACATTCAGTACTTC
CASSRGTGGLAKNIQYF
>-|TRBD2|TRBJ2-7|TRBV19
TGTGCCAGTAGTATTGTGGCGGGAGAAGTCGAGCAGTACTTC
CASSIVAGEVEQYF
>-|-|TRBJ2-7|TRBV25-1
TGTGCCAGCAGTGAGAGTTCTAGCTCCTACGAGCAGTACTTC
CASSESSSSYEQYF
>few|TRBD1|TRBJ1-5|TRBV7-2
TGTGCCAGCAGCCCGAGAGCACCGGGACAGGGGCTGAATGGGCCCCAGCATTTT
CASSPRAPGQGLNGPQHF
>few|TRBD2|TRBJ2-1|TRBV6-1
TGTGCCAGCAGTGACCTAGCGGGGAATGAGCAGTTCTTC
CASSDLAGNEQFF
>-|TRBD2|TRBJ2-3|TRBV5-1
TGCGCCAGCAGCTTGGTTCCAGCGGGAGCCACAGATACGCAGTATTTT
CASSLVPAGATDTQYF
>few|-|TRBJ2-5|TRBV3-1
TGTGCCAGCAGCCAGGACGCGTGGCGGGAGACCCAGTACTTC
CASSQDAWRETQYF
>-|-|TRBJ1-4|TRBV5-1
TGCGCCAGCAGCCCCGGGACATACAGTGAAAAACTGTTTTTT
CASSPGTYSEKLFF
>few|TRBD2|TRBJ2-7|TRBV6-5
TGTGCCAGCAGTTACGGGGGACTAGCGGGAGGATACCGATACGAGCAGTACTTC
CASSYGGLAGGYRYEQYF
>-|-|TRBJ2-7|TRBV20-1
TGCAGTGCTCCGACCCTTTACGAGCAGTACTTC
CSAPTLYEQYF
>many|-|TRBJ1-3|TRBV28
TGTGCCAGCAGTTATGGAAACACCATATATTTT
CASSYGNTIYF
>few|-|TRBJ2-7|TRBV10-3
TGTGCCATCAGTGACCCCATCAGAAGCTACGAGCAGTACTTC
CAISDPIRSYEQYF
>many|TRBD1|TRBJ2-7|TRBV28
TGTGCCAGCAGTCCCTCCGGGACAGGGACTTGCGAGCAGTACTTC
CASSPSGTGTCEQYF
>few|TRBD1|TRBJ2-7|TRBV27
TGTGCCAGCAGGGGACCTTCGACAGGGGCCTACGAGCAGTACTTC
CASRGPSTGAYEQYF
>many|-|TRBJ1-1|TRBV29-1
TGCAGCGTTTATCGCGCGGGGGCCACTGAAGCTTTCTTT
CSVYRAGATEAFF
>many|-|TRBJ2-5|TRBV2
TGTGCCAGCACCGTAACAGGGTGGGAGACCCAGTACTTC
CASTVTGWETQYF
>few|-|TRBJ1-1|TRBV11-2
TGTGCCAGCAGCTCCGACAGCCACCGTGAAGCTTTCTTT
CASSSDSHREAFF
>-|-|TRBJ1-1|TRBV29-1
TGCAGCGTTCGGGGGGGGGGCACTGAAGCTTTCTTT
CSVRGGGTEAFF
>-|-|TRBJ2-1|TRBV28
TGTGCCAGCAGGCCAACGGACTACTGGGAGCAGTTCTTC
CASRPTDYWEQFF
>many|-|TRBJ2-1|TRBV7-2
TGTGCCAGCAGCTTAGTGGTGAATGAGCAGTTCTTC
CASSLVVNEQFF
>-|-|TRBJ2-7|TRBV18
TGTGCCAGCTCAGGGGCCAACTCCTACGAGCAGTACTTC
CASSGANSYEQYF
>few|-|TRBJ2-7|TRBV28
TGTGCCAGCAGCTCAGGGTGGCCCCCTCACTACGAGCAGTACTTC
CASSSGWPPHYEQYF
>-|-|TRBJ1-5|TRBV20-1
TGCAGTGGAACGGGGAATCGGATCCATCAGCCCCAGCATTTT
CSGTGNRIHQPQHF
>many|-|TRBJ2-5|TRBV27
TGTGCCAGCAGTCCTAGTCCGGAGACCCAGTACTTC
CASSPSPETQYF
>few|-|TRBJ1-5|TRBV28
TGTGCCAGCAGTTTGCGAGTACTGCCTAGCAATCAGCCCCAGCATTTT
CASSLRVLPSNQPQHF
>-|-|TRBJ2-2|TRBV5-1
TGCGCCAGCAGCTTGGGTCATCGGGACACCGGGGAGCTGTTTTTT
CASSLGHRDTGELFF
>many|-|TRBJ1-4|TRBV5-1
TGCGCCAGCAGCTTGGATTCACAGGGCGATGAAAAACTGTTTTTT
CASSLDSQGDEKLFF
>-|-|TRBJ1-1|TRBV3-1
TGTGCCAGCAGCGTACGAGGGGGGGGGGCTGAAGCTTTCTTT
CASSVRGGGAEAFF
>many|TRBD1|TRBJ1-2|TRBV29-1
TGCAGCGCCGCCTCCATGGACAGGGATGGCTACACCTTC
CSAASMDRDGYTF
>-|-|TRBJ2-3|TRBV12-3/TRBV12-4
TGTGCCAGCAGTTTAGAGGGGGCAGATACGCAGTATTTT
CASSLEGADTQYF
>-|TRBD1|TRBJ2-5|TRBV13
TGTGCCAGCAGCTTAGGGTCAGGGGGCCACCAAGAGACCCAGTACTTC
CASSLGSGGHQETQYF
>-|-|TRBJ1-6|TRBV14
TGTGCCAGCAGCCAAGGCAATTCACCCCTCCACTTT
CASSQGNSPLHF
>-|TRBD2|TRBJ2-3|TRBV25-1
TGTGCCAGCAGTGAATATACTAGGGGGCTAGCGGGAGGTACAGATACGCAGTATTTT
CASSEYTRGLAGGTDTQYF
>-|TRBD2|TRBJ2-7|TRBV9
TGTGCCAGCAGCTCCTCAAGCGGGAGGGCATCCTACGAGCAGTACTTC
CASSSSSGRASYEQYF
>-|-|TRBJ2-5|TRBV7-9
TGTGCCAGCAGCTTAGTTCTCGGGGACCAAGAGACCCAGTACTTC
CASSLVLGDQETQYF
>many|-|TRBJ2-5|TRBV27
TGTGCCAGCAGTTCCCTGACAGGAGAGACCCAGTACTTC
CASSSLTGETQYF
>many|-|TRBJ2-6|TRBV29-1
TGCAGCGTTGAGTCTGGGGCCAACGTCCTGACTTTC
CSVESGANVLTF
>many|-|TRBJ2-7|TRBV28
TGTGCCAGCACCGGGTGGACAGCCTCCTACGAGCAGTACTTC
CASTGWTASYEQYF
>many|TRBD2|TRBJ2-2|TRBV11-2
TGTGCCAGCAGCCGGACTAGCGGGAGGACGTACACCGGGGAGCTGTTTTTT
CASSRTSGRTYTGELFF
>few|TRBD2|TRBJ2-7|TRBV9
TGTGCCAGCAGCGTCGTAGAGGCGGGAGAACAGTACTTC
CASSVVEAGEQYF
>-|TRBD1|TRBJ2-3|TRBV6-1
TGTGCCAGCAGTGTCGGACAGGGGGCATACGATACGCAGTATTTT
CASSVGQGAYDTQYF
>many|-|TRBJ2-7|TRBV28
TGTGCCAGCAGTTTCCTTACGGACGGTTCCTACGAGCAGTACTTC
CASSFLTDGSYEQYF
>few|-|TRBJ2-5|TRBV3-1
TGTGCCAGCAGCCCCATGGCCGGGCTCCAAGAGACCCAGTACTTC
CASSPMAGLQETQYF
>few|-|TRBJ2-7|TRBV29-1
TGCAGCGTTGGGATGCAACTGAGCAGGTTCTACGAGCAGTACTTC
CSVGMQLSRFYEQYF
>many|TRBD1|TRBJ1-6|TRBV27
TGTGCCAGCAGGCCCGGACAGGGGGAGGCCTTAAATTCACCCCTCCACTTT
CASRPGQGEALNSPLHF
>many|-|TRBJ2-7|TRBV10-3
TGTGCCATAGGGCGGTGGTGGCTCCATTCCTACGAGCAGTACTTC
CAIGRWWLHSYEQYF
>many|TRBD1|TRBJ1-1|TRBV29-1
TGCAGCGTTACGGACAGGAGGTTATCTGAAGCTTTCTTT
CSVTDRRLSEAFF
>many|-|TRBJ2-7|TRBV24-1
TGTGCCACCAGTGATGCCGGGAACTACGAGCAGTACTTC
CATSDAGNYEQYF
>-|-|TRBJ2-2|TRBV6-2/TRBV6-3
TGTGCCAGCAGTTACCGGGGGACACTTGGCGGGGAGCCGTTTTTT
CASSYRGTLGGEPFF
>-|-|TRBJ2-1|TRBV28
TGTGCCAGCAGGCTACAGGGAAGTAGGCAGTTCTTC
CASRLQGSRQFF
>many|-|TRBJ1-1|TRBV28
TGTGCCAGTTCCTTAGGGTGGGGTAACACTGAAGCTTTCTTT
CASSLGWGNTEAFF
>many|-|TRBJ1-1|TRBV19
TGTGCCAGTAGTATTTGGAAGGATCGTCTTGAAGCTTTCTTT
CASSIWKDRLEAFF